This is a list of T cell receptor beta chains from one sample in a study of shared clonotypes between healthy human individuals. Sequenced by immunoSEQ multiplex PCR; TCRdb stores in-frame clones only, minus some. The data contain roughly 1 million clones, 75% of them singletons. The sequencing sample was made of memory CD4+ T cells sorted from blood. All receptors derive from a young man in good health. The CDR3 runs from the conserved cysteine through the conserved F or W. The order of the fields is V gene, J gene, clone size, D gene, CDR3 DNA, CDR3 protein. The D gene is left open where the match is weak. Rows may omit the clone size; those that give it use once, few, many or a size class.

TRBV5-1	TRBJ1-3	few	.	TGCGCCAGCAGACCCGGTACGGCGTACTCTGGAAACACCATATATTTT	CASRPGTAYSGNTIYF
TRBV6-1	TRBJ2-6	once	TRBD1	TGTGCCAGCAGTGAAGAGGGACAGGCGCTCTCTGGGGCCAACGTCCTGACTTTC	CASSEEGQALSGANVLTF
TRBV2	TRBJ2-7	.	.	TGTGCCAGCAATAACCCAGGGAACTACGAGCAGTACTTC	CASNNPGNYEQYF
TRBV6-5	TRBJ1-2	.	.	TGTGCCAGCAGTGGACTTGGACGGGCAAACTATGGCTACACCTTC	CASSGLGRANYGYTF
TRBV5-1	TRBJ1-5	.	.	TGCGCCAGCAGCCTAGACACCCGCTCAGCCCAGCATTTT	CASSLDTRSAQHF
TRBV9	TRBJ1-2	.	TRBD1	TGTGCCAGCAGCACAAGCACAGGGGGCTATGGCTACACCTTC	CASSTSTGGYGYTF
TRBV28	TRBJ1-2	.	TRBD1	TGTGCCAGCACTACAGGGGGCGGCTACACCTTC	CASTTGGGYTF
TRBV5-6	TRBJ1-6	.	.	TGTGCCAGCAGCTTGGAAGCGGGCAGCTCCTATAATTCACCCCTCCACTTT	CASSLEAGSSYNSPLHF
TRBV19	TRBJ1-6	.	.	TGTGCCAGTGGCGCTTCCTATTCACCCCTCCACTTT	CASGASYSPLHF
TRBV29-1	TRBJ1-2	.	.	TGCAGCGATAGCTATGGCTACACCTTC	CSDSYGYTF
TRBV7-9	TRBJ2-5	.	TRBD2	TGTGCCAGCAGCTTTAGCGGGGAGACCCAGTACTTC	CASSFSGETQYF
TRBV6-1	TRBJ1-1	.	TRBD1	TGTGCCAGCAGCCAGACAGGGAGAAAGACTGAAGCTTTCTTT	CASSQTGRKTEAFF
TRBV30	TRBJ1-2	.	.	TGTGCCTGGAGTGTAGGTTTCGGAAACTATGGCTACACCTTC	CAWSVGFGNYGYTF
TRBV7-8	TRBJ2-1	.	TRBD2	TGTGCCAGCAGCCTCGGACTAGCGGGGGGTCCTAGCTCCTACAATGAGCAGTTCTTC	CASSLGLAGGPSSYNEQFF
TRBV25-1	TRBJ1-2	.	TRBD1	TGTGCCAGCAGCAAAGGGGGACAGGGGGGATACACCTTC	CASSKGGQGGYTF
TRBV19	TRBJ1-5	.	.	TGTGCCAGTAGAGACCCGACAGGTGATTATCAGCCCCAGCATTTT	CASRDPTGDYQPQHF
TRBV7-2	TRBJ2-1	.	TRBD2	TGTGCCAGCAGCTTATCTAGCGGGTACAATGAGCAGTTCTTC	CASSLSSGYNEQFF
TRBV5-5	TRBJ2-7	.	TRBD1	TGTGCCAGCAGCGCAACGGGACAGGGGGCCGGCGAGCAGTACTTC	CASSATGQGAGEQYF
TRBV30	TRBJ1-4	.	.	TGTGCCTGGAGTGTAGGGCAGGGGTCAAATGAAAAACTGTTTTTT	CAWSVGQGSNEKLFF